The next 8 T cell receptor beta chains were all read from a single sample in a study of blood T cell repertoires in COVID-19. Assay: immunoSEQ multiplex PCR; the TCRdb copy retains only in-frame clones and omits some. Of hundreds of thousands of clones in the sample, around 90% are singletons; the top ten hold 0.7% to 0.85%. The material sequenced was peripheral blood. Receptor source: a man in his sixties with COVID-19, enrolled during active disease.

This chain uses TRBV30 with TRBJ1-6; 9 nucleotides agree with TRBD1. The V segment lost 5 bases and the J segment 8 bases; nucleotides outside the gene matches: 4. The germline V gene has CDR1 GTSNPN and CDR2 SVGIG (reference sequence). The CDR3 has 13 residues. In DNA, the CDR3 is TGTGCCTGGTCAGGACAGGGGTATTCACCCCTCCACTTT. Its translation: CAWSGQGYSPLHF. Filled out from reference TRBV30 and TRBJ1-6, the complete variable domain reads SQTIHQWPATLVQPVGSPLSLECTVEGTSNPNLYWYRQAAGRGLQLLFYSVGIGQISSEVPQNLSASRPQDRQFILSSKKLLLSDSGFYLCAWSGQGYSPLHFGNGTRLTVT.

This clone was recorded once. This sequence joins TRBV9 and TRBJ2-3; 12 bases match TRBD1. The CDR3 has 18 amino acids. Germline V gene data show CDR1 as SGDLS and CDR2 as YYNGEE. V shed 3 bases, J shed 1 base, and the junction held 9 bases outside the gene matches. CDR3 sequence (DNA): TGTGCCAGCAGCGGCACCCAGGGACAGGGGGCGGGCACAGATACGCAGTATTTT. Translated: CASSGTQGQGAGTDTQYF.

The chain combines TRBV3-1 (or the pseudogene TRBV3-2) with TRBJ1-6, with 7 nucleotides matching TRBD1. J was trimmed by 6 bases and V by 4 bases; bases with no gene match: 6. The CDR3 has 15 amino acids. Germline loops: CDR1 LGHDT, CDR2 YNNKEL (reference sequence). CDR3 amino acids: CASSPSGTVNSPLHF. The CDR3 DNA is TGTGCCAGCAGCCCCTCCGGGACAGTTAATTCACCCCTCCACTTT.

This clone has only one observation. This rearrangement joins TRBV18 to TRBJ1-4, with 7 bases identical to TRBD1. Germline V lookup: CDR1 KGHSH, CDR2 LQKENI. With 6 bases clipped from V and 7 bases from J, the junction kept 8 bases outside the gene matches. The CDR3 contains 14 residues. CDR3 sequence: CASSPLDRSEKLFF. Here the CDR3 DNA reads TGTGCCAGCTCTCCTCTGGACAGGTCTGAAAAACTGTTTTTT.

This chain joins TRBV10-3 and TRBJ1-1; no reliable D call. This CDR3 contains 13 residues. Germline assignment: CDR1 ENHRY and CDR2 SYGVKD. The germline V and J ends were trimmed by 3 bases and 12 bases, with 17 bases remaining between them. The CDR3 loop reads CAISERYGEHPFF. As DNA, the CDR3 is TGTGCCATCAGTGAAAGGTATGGGGAGCACCCTTTCTTT.

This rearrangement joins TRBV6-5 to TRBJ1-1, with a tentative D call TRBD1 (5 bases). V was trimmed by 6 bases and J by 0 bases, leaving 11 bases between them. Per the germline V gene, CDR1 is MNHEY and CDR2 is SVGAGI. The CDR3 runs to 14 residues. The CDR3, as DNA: TGTGCCAGCAGAACTACAGGTATGAACACTGAAGCTTTCTTT. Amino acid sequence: CASRTTGMNTEAFF.

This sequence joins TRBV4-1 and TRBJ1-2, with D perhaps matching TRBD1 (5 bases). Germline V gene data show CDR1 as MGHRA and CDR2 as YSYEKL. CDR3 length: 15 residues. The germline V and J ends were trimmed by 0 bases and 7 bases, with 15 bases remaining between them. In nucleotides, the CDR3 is TGCGCCAGCAGCCAAGATAGGGGTCTCCGAACTGGCTACACCTTC. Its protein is CASSQDRGLRTGYTF.

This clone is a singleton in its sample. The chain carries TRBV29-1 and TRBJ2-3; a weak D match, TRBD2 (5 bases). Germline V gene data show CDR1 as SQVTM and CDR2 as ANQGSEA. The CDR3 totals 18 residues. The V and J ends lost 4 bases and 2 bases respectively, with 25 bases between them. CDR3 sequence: CSVGPLKPSRASTDTQYF. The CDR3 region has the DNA TGCAGCGTTGGACCCCTCAAGCCCTCGCGGGCGTCCACAGATACGCAGTATTTT.